Below, 13 T cell receptor beta chains from the same sample are listed, as sequenced in a study of T cells in Graves' hyperthyroidism and ophthalmopathy. There were TCR beta CDR3 regions amplified from RNA transcripts. The TCR CDR3 was amplified in a first-round RT-PCR using the HTBI primer set. TCRdb re-derived calls from the multiplex PCR reads in MiXCR, one entry per CDR3 protein. The repertoire has about 740,000 distinct CDR3 sequences, approximately 15% of them found once; the top ten carry 10%. Sequencing was performed on blood. The receptors were sampled from a woman aged 18-29 years with Graves' hyperthyroidism.

This clonotype showed up just a few times. CDR3 region: CASRAADTQYF. The CDR3, as DNA: TGTGCCAGCCGGGCCGCAGATACGCAGTATTTT. The chain uses TRBV7-3 and TRBJ2-3; no firm D call. Germline V lookup: CDR1 SGHTA, CDR2 FQGTGA. Deletions cut 8 bases from V and 4 bases from J, with 7 bases between. The CDR3 length is 11 residues.

This clonotype occurred many times. V is TRBV7-9 and J is TRBJ2-3, with D possibly being TRBD2 (5 bases). The CDR3 is 16 amino acids. Trimming left V 4 bases short and J 0 bases short, with 14 bases between. In germline, CDR1 is SEHNR, CDR2 FQNEAQ (reference sequence). The CDR3 region has the DNA TGTGCCAGCAGCTCCCAGACTACTGCTAGCACAGATACGCAGTATTTT. Its protein is CASSSQTTASTDTQYF.

This clonotype was detected only a few times. The J gene is TRBJ2-2, the V gene TRBV6-2 or TRBV6-3, with 8 bases that match TRBD2. This CDR3 region has 14 residues. V was pared by 0 bases and J by 6 bases, with 0 bases of the junction left unmatched. Per the germline V gene, CDR1 is MNHEY and CDR2 is SVGEGT. The CDR3 bases are TGTGCCAGCAGTTACTCTAGCGGGGCCGGGGAGCTGTTTTTT. Protein product: CASSYSSGAGELFF.

In the case of this clonotype: A clone one base away is much larger, so this may be a read error. The V gene is TRBV30, the J gene TRBJ1-6; D not certain. Germline CDR1 GTSNPN, CDR2 SVGIG (reference sequence). This CDR3 comprises 14 residues. Trimming stripped 3 bases from V and 7 bases from J, with 13 bases between. The CDR3 region has the DNA TGTGCCTGGAGACCGACATGGACGAATTCACCCCTCCACTTT. As protein: CAWRPTWTNSPLHF.

The chain carries TRBV6-2 or TRBV6-3 and TRBJ1-2, with a weak D call TRBD1 (5 bases). V was clipped by 6 bases and J by 0 bases, with 17 bases between them. The CDR3 has 16 residues. The germline gives CDR1 MNHEY, CDR2 SVGEGT. The chain's CDR3 is CASSPLGTVANYGYTF. The CDR3 DNA reads as TGTGCCAGCAGCCCCCTAGGGACGGTAGCTAACTATGGCTACACCTTC.

This rearrangement joins TRBV4-1 to TRBJ2-1; D possibly matches TRBD1 or TRBD2 (5 bases each). The germline gives CDR1 MGHRA, CDR2 YSYEKL. The germline V and J ends were trimmed by 4 bases and 5 bases, with 12 bases remaining between them. The length of the CDR3 is 14 residues. This CDR3 is CASSPAPGHNEQFF. CDR3 bases: TGCGCCAGCAGCCCAGCGCCGGGGCACAATGAGCAGTTCTTC.

The CDR3: CAISEGDSALQYF. CDR3 nucleotide sequence: TGTGCCATCAGTGAGGGGGACAGCGCCTTGCAGTACTTC. This chain joins TRBV10-3 and TRBJ2-7, with 7 bases aligning to TRBD1. The CDR3 extends over 13 amino acids. Germline values: CDR1 ENHRY, CDR2 SYGVKD. V was clipped by 2 bases and J by 9 bases; unmatched bases: 7.

This clonotype appeared a single time. This sequence may be a read error, since a much larger clone differs from it by one base. The V gene is TRBV11-2, the J gene TRBJ1-1, with D hard to call. The CDR3 is 15 residues long. CDR1 is SGHAT and CDR2 is FQNNGV in the germline V gene. The CDR3 reads CAGSLMLGMNTEAFF. The CDR3 region has the DNA TGTGCCGGCAGCTTAATGCTGGGAATGAACACTGAAGCTTTCTTT.

This clonotype occurred a few times. The chain carries TRBV9 and TRBJ2-2; D may match TRBD1 or TRBD2 (5 bases each). With 0 bases removed from V and 5 bases from J, the gap between germline ends came to 14 bases. The CDR3 has 16 residues. Germline CDR1 and CDR2: SGDLS and YYNGEE. The CDR3 loop reads CASSVAGAGGTGELFF. CDR3 sequence (DNA): TGTGCCAGCAGCGTAGCCGGGGCAGGCGGTACCGGGGAGCTGTTTTTT.

This clonotype was counted at least ten times. The V and J genes are TRBV28 and TRBJ2-7; 8 nucleotides agree with TRBD1. Trimming took 4 bases from V and 3 from J; bases not matched to a gene: 11. Germline lookup yields CDR1 MDHEN and CDR2 SYDVKM. This CDR3 has 16 residues. The CDR3 DNA follows: TGTGCCAGCAGTTCGCGGACAGGGTCTAAGCGCTACGAGCAGTACTTC. Translated: CASSSRTGSKRYEQYF.

The genes are TRBV6-6 and TRBJ2-2; D unclear. Deletions cut 0 bases from V and 1 base from J, with 15 bases between. This CDR3 contains 18 residues. Germline V gene lookup returns CDR1 MNHNY and CDR2 SVGAGI (reference sequence). CDR3 residues: CASSYSVLMAGNTGELFF. The CDR3 DNA follows: TGTGCCAGCAGTTACTCGGTATTGATGGCAGGGAACACCGGGGAGCTGTTTTTT.

This clonotype was seen at least ten times. The chain couples TRBV12-3 or TRBV12-4 to TRBJ2-3; 7 bases map to TRBD1. CDR3 length: 14 residues. V lost 10 bases and J lost 7; bases outside the gene matches: 14. CDR3: CATTTGAAVHTQYF. The CDR3 DNA sequence: TGTGCCACGACTACAGGGGCCGCCGTACATACGCAGTATTTT.

In this sample, this clonotype turned up many times. CDR3 sequence: CASSPVPSLGEQFF. The CDR3 region has the DNA TGTGCCAGCTCACCGGTGCCAAGCCTGGGTGAGCAGTTCTTC. The V call is TRBV18, the J call TRBJ2-1, with D unresolved. This CDR3 region has 14 residues. Trimming removed 3 bases at V and 9 bases at J, with 15 bases between. Germline assignment: CDR1 KGHSH and CDR2 LQKENI.